Each of the 16 T cell receptor beta chains below was sequenced from the same sample in a study of T cell responses to AZD1222 COVID-19 vaccine. Sequenced by immunoSEQ multiplex PCR; TCRdb stores in-frame clones only, minus some. The table records about 68,000 clones, more than 70% of them present only once. The specimen comprised peripheral blood, sampled on day 0 of AZD1222 vaccination. All receptors come from an adult in good health.

The rearrangement joins TRBV5-4 to TRBJ1-1; D unresolved. Deletions cut 4 bases from V and 5 bases from J, with 18 bases between. The CDR3 extends over 15 amino acids. The germline V gene has CDR1 SGHNT and CDR2 YYREEE (reference sequence). The CDR3 DNA reads as TGTGCCAGCAGCGCCATGGTGGCAGCGGGAACTGAAGCTTTCTTT. It translates to CASSAMVAAGTEAFF.

The chain is built from TRBV27 and TRBJ1-6; 10 positions agree with TRBD1. V lost 5 bases and J lost 3; bases outside the gene matches: 4. Germline assignment: CDR1 MNHEY and CDR2 SMNVEV (reference sequence). This CDR3 contains 16 residues. The CDR3 region has the DNA TGTGCCAGCAGTCCAAGGACAGGGGGCTATAATTCACCCCTCCACTTT. Its translation is CASSPRTGGYNSPLHF.

V is TRBV5-1 and J is TRBJ2-1, with 7 bases fitting TRBD2. Trimming took 4 bases from V and 2 from J; bases not matched to a gene: 3. Germline V lookup: CDR1 SGHRS, CDR2 YFSETQ. This CDR3 is 14 amino acids long. Here the CDR3 DNA reads TGCGCCAGCAGCCCGGGGGGACCCTACAATGAGCAGTTCTTC. Its protein is CASSPGGPYNEQFF.

J is TRBJ2-3 and V is TRBV6-4; no clear D gene. The V end was cut by 2 bases, the J end by 3 bases, with 6 bases between. The CDR3 is made up of 13 amino acids. Germline assignment: CDR1 MRHNA and CDR2 SNTAGT. The CDR3 region has the DNA TGTGCCAGCAGTGACAGGGTGACAGATACGCAGTATTTT. Translated: CASSDRVTDTQYF.

This clone is deemed medium-sized. The chain joins TRBV10-1 to TRBJ2-2, with D tentatively TRBD2 (6 bases). This CDR3 spans 13 amino acids. Germline loops: CDR1 WNHNN, CDR2 SYGVQD (reference sequence). V lost 2 bases to trimming and J lost 6 bases, with 7 bases between them. The CDR3 protein is CASSEGDSGELFF. DNA of the CDR3: TGCGCCAGCAGTGAGGGGGACTCCGGGGAGCTGTTTTTT.

This chain joins TRBV28 and TRBJ1-2; 9 bases agree with TRBD1. Trimming at V came to 3 bases and at J to 4 bases, leaving 6 bases not matched to a gene. This CDR3 region has 15 residues. The germline V gene has CDR1 MDHEN and CDR2 SYDVKM. CDR3 in DNA: TGTGCCAGCAGTTTGAAGACAGGGGGGTTCTATGGCTACACCTTC. It yields the protein CASSLKTGGFYGYTF.

This clone was seen only a few times. The chain uses TRBV19 and TRBJ1-5; D is unresolved. V was pared by 9 bases and J by 4 bases, with 19 bases between. There are 15 residues in the CDR3. CDR1 and CDR2 from the germline V gene are LNHDA and SQIVND (reference sequence). CDR3 coding DNA: TGTGCCAGCCGCCACAAAGGCGAAACAAATCAGCCCCAGCATTTT. Translation gives CASRHKGETNQPQHF.

The chain employs TRBV5-6 and TRBJ2-3; 11 bases are a match to TRBD2. The CDR3 has 15 amino acids. The junction had 4 bases not matched to a gene; V was cut back by 4 bases and J by 3 bases. In germline, CDR1 is SGHDT, CDR2 YYEEEE. CDR3 protein: CASSILAGVTDTQYF. CDR3 sequence (DNA): TGTGCCAGCAGCATACTAGCGGGGGTGACAGATACGCAGTATTTT.

The chain couples TRBV5-4 to TRBJ1-2, with D possibly being TRBD1 (5 bases). CDR1 and CDR2 (germline): SGHNT, YYREEE (reference sequence). V lost 0 bases and J 4 bases, leaving 16 bases between the germline ends. This CDR3 has 16 residues. In DNA, the CDR3 is TGTGCCAGCAGCTTGGGGGTACGAACAGGTTCCTATGGCTACACCTTC. Protein: CASSLGVRTGSYGYTF.

The chain carries TRBV11-2 and TRBJ2-1; no clear D. The V gene's germline CDR1 is SGHAT and CDR2 FQNNGV. The ends were cut back, 1 base at V and 8 bases at J, with 6 bases in the middle. The CDR3 length is 12 residues. The CDR3 DNA is TGTGCCAGCAGCTTAGGTGTATATGAGCAGTTCTTC. Residues: CASSLGVYEQFF.

This chain uses TRBV11-3 with TRBJ2-1, with D possibly being TRBD1 or TRBD2 (6 bases each). CDR3 size: 15 residues. V gave up 1 base and J gave up 4 bases, with 11 bases separating them. Per germline, CDR1 SGHNT and CDR2 YENEEA. CDR3: CASSLGGAFYNEQFF. Written as DNA, the CDR3 is TGTGCCAGCAGCTTAGGGGGGGCCTTTTACAATGAGCAGTTCTTC.

With regard to this clone: The sample holds other DNA sequences that translate to the same CDR3. J is TRBJ1-6 and V is TRBV18; D is unresolved. Trimming removed 1 base from V and 8 bases from J, with 3 bases in between. CDR1 is KGHSH, CDR2 LQKENI, per germline. CDR3 length: 12 amino acids. The CDR3 is CASSPRDSPLHF. CDR3 nucleotides: TGTGCCAGCTCACCACGGGATTCACCCCTCCACTTT.

The CDR3 spells CASSPAGVDEKLFF. Here the CDR3 DNA reads TGTGCCAGCAGCCCAGCCGGGGTGGATGAAAAACTGTTTTTT. This chain links TRBV7-9 with TRBJ1-4; no clear D gene. Germline CDR1 is SEHNR and CDR2 is FQNEAQ (reference sequence). This CDR3 has 14 residues. Trimming took 5 bases from V and 6 from J, leaving 13 bases between them. Full variable domain (outside the CDR3, taken from reference TRBV7-9 and TRBJ1-4): DTGVSQNPRHKITKRGQNVTFRCDPISEHNRLYWYRQTLGQGPEFLTYFQNEAQLEKSRLLSDRFSAERPKGSFSTLEIQRTEQGDSAMYLCASSPAGVDEKLFFGSGTQLSVL.

This chain links TRBV28 with TRBJ1-2; D gene unclear. This CDR3 spans 14 amino acids. V was cut by 6 bases and J by 3 bases, with 14 bases left in between. The V gene's germline CDR1 is MDHEN and CDR2 SYDVKM. CDR3 DNA sequence: TGTGCCAGCAGCCCTAATGGGGTTTACTATGGCTACACCTTC. Residues: CASSPNGVYYGYTF.

This rearrangement joins TRBV5-1 to TRBJ1-2; no firm D call. There are 14 residues in the CDR3. V dropped 0 bases and J dropped 4 bases, with 10 bases sitting between them. Per the germline V gene, CDR1 is SGHRS and CDR2 is YFSETQ. In nucleotides, the CDR3 is TGCGCCAGCAGCTTGGATACCCAAACCTATGGCTACACCTTC. This gives the protein CASSLDTQTYGYTF.

The rearrangement joins TRBV5-5 to TRBJ1-5, with 9 bases fitting TRBD1. The germline gives CDR1 SGHKS, CDR2 YYEKEE (reference sequence). Trimming at V came to 4 bases and at J to 4 bases, leaving 12 bases not matched to a gene. The length of the CDR3 is 17 residues. This chain's CDR3 is CASSPYFAGQGNQPQHF. The CDR3 region has the DNA TGTGCCAGCAGCCCCTATTTCGCGGGACAGGGAAATCAGCCCCAGCATTTT.